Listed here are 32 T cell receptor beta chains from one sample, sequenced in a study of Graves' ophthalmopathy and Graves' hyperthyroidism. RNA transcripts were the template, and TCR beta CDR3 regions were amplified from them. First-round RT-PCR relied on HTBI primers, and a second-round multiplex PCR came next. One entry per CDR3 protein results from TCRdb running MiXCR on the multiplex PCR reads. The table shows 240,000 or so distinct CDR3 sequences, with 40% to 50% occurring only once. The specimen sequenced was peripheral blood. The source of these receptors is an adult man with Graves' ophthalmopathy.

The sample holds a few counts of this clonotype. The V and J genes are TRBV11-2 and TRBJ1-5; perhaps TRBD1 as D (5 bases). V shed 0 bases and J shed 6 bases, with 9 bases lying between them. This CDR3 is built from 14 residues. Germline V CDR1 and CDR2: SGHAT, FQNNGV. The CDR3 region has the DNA TGTGCCAGCAGCTTAGAAGGGACGGGTCAGCCCCAGCATTTT. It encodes CASSLEGTGQPQHF.

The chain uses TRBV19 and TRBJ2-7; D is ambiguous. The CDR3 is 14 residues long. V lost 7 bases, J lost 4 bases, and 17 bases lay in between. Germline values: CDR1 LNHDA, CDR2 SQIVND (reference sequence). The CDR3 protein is CASTPDISAYEQYF. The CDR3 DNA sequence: TGTGCCAGTACCCCCGATATATCCGCTTACGAGCAGTACTTC.

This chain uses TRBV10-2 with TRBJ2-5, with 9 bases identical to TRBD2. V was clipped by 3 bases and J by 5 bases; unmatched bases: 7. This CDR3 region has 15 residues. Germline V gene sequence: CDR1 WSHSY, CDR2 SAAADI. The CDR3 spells CASSDPGLAGETQYF. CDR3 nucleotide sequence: TGCGCCAGCAGTGACCCGGGACTAGCCGGGGAGACCCAGTACTTC.

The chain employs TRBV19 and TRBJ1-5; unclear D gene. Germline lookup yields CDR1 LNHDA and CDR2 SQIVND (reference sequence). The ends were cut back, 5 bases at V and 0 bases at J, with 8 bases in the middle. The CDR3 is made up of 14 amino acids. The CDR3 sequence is CASSPDNSNQPQHF. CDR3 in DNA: TGTGCCAGTAGTCCCGACAATAGCAATCAGCCCCAGCATTTT. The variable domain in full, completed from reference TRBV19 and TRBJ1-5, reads DGGITQSPKYLFRKEGQNVTLSCEQNLNHDAMYWYRQDPGQGLRLIYYSQIVNDFQKGDIAEGYSVSREKKESFPLTVTSAQKNPTAFYLCASSPDNSNQPQHFGDGTRLSIL.

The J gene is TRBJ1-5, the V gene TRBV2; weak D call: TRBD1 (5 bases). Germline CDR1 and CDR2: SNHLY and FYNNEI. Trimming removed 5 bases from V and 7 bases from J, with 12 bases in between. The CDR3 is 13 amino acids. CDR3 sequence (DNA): TGTGCCAGCAGTTTTTTCGGGGGGCAGCCCCAGCATTTT. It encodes CASSFFGGQPQHF. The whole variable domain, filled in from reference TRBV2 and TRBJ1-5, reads EPEVTQTPSHQVTQMGQEVILRCVPISNHLYFYWYRQILGQKVEFLVSFYNNEISEKSEIFDDQFSVERPDGSNFTLKIRSTKLEDSAMYFCASSFFGGQPQHFGDGTRLSIL.

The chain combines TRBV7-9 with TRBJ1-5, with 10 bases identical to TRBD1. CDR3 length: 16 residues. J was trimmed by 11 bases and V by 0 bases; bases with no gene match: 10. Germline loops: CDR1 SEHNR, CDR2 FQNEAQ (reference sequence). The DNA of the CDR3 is TGTGCCAGCAGCTTAGCAACGACAGGGGGCAGAGAGACCCAGCATTTT. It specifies CASSLATTGGRETQHF.

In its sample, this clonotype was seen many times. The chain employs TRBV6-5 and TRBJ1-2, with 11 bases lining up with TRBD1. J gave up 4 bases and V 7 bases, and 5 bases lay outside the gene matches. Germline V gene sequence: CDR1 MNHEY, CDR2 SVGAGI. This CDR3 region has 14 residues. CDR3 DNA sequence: TGTGCCAGCACCAAAGGGACAGGGGGCTATGGCTACACCTTC. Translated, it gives CASTKGTGGYGYTF.

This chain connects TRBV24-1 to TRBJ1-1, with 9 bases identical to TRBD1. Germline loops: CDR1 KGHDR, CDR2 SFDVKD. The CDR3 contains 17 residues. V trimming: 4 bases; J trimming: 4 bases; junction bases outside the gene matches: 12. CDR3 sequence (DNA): TGTGCCACCAGTGACACAGGACAGGGGAGGTCACTCACTGAAGCTTTCTTT. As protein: CATSDTGQGRSLTEAFF.

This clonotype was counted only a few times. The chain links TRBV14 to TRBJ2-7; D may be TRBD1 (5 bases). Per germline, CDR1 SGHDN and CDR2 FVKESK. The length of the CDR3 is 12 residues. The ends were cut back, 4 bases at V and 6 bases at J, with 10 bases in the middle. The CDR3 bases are TGTGCCAGCAGCCCCCAGGGCTTCGAGCAGTACTTC. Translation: CASSPQGFEQYF.

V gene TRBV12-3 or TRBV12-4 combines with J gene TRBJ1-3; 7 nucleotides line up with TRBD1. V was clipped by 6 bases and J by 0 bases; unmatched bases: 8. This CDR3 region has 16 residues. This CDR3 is CASRSWDRSSGNTIYF. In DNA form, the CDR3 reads TGTGCCAGCAGATCCTGGGACAGAAGCTCTGGAAACACCATATATTTT.

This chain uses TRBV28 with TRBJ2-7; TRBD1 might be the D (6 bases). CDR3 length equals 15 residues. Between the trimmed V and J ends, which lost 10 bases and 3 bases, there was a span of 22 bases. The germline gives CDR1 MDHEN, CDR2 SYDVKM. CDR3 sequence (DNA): TGTGCCACGTCATCCCAGGGGCCAACCTTCTACGAGCAGTACTTC. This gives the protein CATSSQGPTFYEQYF.

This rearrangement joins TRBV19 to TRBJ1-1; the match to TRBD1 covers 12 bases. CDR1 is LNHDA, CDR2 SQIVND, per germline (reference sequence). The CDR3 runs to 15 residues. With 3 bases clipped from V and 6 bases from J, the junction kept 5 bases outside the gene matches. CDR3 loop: CASSMSGTGGSEAFF. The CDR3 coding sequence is TGTGCCAGTAGTATGTCCGGGACAGGGGGCTCTGAAGCTTTCTTT.

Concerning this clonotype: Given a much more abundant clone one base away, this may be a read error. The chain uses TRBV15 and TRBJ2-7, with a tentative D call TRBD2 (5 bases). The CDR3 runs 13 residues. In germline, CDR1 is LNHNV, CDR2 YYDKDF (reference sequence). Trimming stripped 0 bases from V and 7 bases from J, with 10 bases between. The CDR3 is CATSRDHEGEQYF. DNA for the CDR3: TGTGCCACCAGCAGAGATCATGAGGGAGAGCAGTACTTC. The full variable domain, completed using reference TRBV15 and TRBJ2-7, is DAMVIQNPRYQVTQFGKPVTLSCSQTLNHNVMYWYQQKSSQAPKLLFHYYDKDFNNEADTPDNFQSRRPNTSFCFLDIRSPGLGDTAMYLCATSRDHEGEQYFGPGTRLTVT.

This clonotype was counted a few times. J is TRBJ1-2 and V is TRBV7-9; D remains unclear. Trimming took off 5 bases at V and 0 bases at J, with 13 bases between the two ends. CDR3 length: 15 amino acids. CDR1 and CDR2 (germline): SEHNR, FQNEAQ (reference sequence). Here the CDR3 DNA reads TGTGCCAGCAGCAAACGGGATCCTTCTAACTATGGCTACACCTTC. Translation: CASSKRDPSNYGYTF.

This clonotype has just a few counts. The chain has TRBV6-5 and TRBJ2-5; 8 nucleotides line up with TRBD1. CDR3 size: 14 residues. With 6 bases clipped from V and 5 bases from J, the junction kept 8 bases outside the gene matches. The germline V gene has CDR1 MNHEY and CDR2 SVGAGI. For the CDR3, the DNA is TGTGCCAGCAGGGATTCAGGGGGCGGCGAGACCCAGTACTTC. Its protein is CASRDSGGGETQYF.

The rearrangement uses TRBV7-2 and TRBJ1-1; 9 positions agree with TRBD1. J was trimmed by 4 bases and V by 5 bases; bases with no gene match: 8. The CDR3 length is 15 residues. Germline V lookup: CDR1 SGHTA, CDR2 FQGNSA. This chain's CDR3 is CASSTGQGGGTEAFF. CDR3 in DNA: TGTGCCAGCAGCACGGGACAGGGCGGGGGCACTGAAGCTTTCTTT.

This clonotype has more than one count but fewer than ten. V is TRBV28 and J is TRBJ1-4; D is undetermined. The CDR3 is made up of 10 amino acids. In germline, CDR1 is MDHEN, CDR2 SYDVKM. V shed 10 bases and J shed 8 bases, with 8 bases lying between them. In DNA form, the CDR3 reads TGTGCCACTCGAGGAGAAAAACTGTTTTTT. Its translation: CATRGEKLFF.

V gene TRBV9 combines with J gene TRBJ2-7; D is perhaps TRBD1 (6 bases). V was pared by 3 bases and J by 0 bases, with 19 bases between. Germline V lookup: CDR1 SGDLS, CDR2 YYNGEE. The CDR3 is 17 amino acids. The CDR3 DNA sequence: TGTGCCAGCAGCGCCCTTCCTTACAGGGCCCCCTCCTACGAGCAGTACTTC. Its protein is CASSALPYRAPSYEQYF.

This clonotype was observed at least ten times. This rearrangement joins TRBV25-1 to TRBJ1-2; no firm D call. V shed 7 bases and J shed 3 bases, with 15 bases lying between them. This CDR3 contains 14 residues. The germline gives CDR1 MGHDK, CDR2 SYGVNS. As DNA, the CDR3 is TGTGCCAGCACTCAGCGGGGTCAGCACTATGGCTACACCTTC. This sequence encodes CASTQRGQHYGYTF.

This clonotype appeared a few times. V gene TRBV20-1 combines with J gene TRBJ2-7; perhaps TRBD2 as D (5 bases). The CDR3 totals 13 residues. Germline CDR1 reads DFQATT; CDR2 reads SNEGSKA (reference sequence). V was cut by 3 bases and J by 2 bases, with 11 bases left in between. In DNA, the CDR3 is TGCAGTGCTAGGGAAGGAGGTCCCTACGAGCAGTACTTC. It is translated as CSAREGGPYEQYF.

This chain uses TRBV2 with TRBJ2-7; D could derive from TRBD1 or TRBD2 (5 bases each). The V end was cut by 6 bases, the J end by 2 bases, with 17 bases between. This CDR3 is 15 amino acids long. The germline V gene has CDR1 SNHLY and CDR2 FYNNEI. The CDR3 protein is CASSPRGRRTYEQYF. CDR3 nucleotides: TGTGCCAGCAGCCCGAGGGGCAGGAGGACCTACGAGCAGTACTTC.

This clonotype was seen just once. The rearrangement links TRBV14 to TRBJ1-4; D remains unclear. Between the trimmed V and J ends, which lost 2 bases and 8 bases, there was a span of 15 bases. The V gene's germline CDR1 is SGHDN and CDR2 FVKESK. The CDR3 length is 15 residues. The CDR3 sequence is CASSQYRDDSEKLFF. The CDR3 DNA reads TGTGCCAGCAGCCAATATAGGGATGACTCCGAAAAACTGTTTTTT.

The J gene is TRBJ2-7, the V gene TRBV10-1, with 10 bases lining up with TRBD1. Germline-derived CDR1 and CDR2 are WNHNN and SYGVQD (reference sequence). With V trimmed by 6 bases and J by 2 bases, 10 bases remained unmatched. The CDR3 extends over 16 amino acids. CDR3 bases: TGCGCCAGCAGCGGGGATTGGGGGACAGGGGCCTACGAGCAGTACTTC. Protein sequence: CASSGDWGTGAYEQYF.

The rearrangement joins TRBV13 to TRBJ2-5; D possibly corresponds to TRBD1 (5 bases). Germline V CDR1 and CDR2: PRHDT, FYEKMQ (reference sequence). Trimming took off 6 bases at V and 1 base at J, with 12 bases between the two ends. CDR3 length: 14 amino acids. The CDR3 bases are TGTGCCAGCAGTTCATTGACAGTCCAAGAGACCCAGTACTTC. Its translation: CASSSLTVQETQYF.

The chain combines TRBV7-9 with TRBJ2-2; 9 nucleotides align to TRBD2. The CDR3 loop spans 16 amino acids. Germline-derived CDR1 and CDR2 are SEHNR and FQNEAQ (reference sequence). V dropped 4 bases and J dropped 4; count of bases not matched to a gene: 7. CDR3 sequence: CASSSLSGSPTGELFF. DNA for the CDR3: TGTGCCAGCAGCTCCCTTAGCGGGAGCCCCACCGGGGAGCTGTTTTTT.

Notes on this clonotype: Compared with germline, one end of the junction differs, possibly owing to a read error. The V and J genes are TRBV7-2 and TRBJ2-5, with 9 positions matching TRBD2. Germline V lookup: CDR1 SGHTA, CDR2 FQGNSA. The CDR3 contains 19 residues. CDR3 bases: TGTGCCGGCAGCTTAGCGTATGGCGCGGGGGGGCCGATGAGAAAGACCCAGTACTTC. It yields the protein CAGSLAYGAGGPMRKTQYF.

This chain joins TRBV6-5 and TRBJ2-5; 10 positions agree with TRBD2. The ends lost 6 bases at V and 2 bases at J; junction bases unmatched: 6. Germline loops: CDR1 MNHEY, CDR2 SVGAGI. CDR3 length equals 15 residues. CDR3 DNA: TGTGCCAGCAGGCAGGGACTAGCGTTACAAGAGACCCAGTACTTC. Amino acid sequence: CASRQGLALQETQYF.

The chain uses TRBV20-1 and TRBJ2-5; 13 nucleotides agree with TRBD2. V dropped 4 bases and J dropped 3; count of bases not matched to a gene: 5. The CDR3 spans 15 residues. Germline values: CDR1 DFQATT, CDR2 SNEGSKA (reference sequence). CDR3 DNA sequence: TGCAGTGCTACCGGGACTAGCGGGGACGAAGAGACCCAGTACTTC. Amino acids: CSATGTSGDEETQYF.

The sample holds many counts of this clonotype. The DNA of the CDR3 is TGTGCCAGCAGCTTAGGGACAGGCTCCGAGCAGTACTTC. This gives the protein CASSLGTGSEQYF. This chain uses TRBV7-6 with TRBJ2-7; 7 positions match TRBD1. CDR1 and CDR2 (germline): SGHVS, FNYEAQ. V shed 1 base, J shed 6 bases, and the junction held 3 bases outside the gene matches. The CDR3 spans 13 residues. The full variable domain, rest sourced from reference TRBV7-6 and TRBJ2-7, is GAGVSQSPRYKVTKRGQDVALRCDPISGHVSLYWYRQALGQGPEFLTYFNYEAQQDKSGLPNDRFSAERPEGSISTLTIQRTEQRDSAMYRCASSLGTGSEQYFGPGTRLTVT.

CDR3 residues: CASSLSARVIETQYF. The DNA for the CDR3 is TGCGCCAGCAGCTTGAGCGCCAGGGTTATTGAGACCCAGTACTTC. V and J are TRBV5-1 and TRBJ2-5; maybe TRBD1 (5 bases). This CDR3 has 15 residues. From germline, CDR1 is SGHRS and CDR2 YFSETQ. Between the trimmed V and J ends, which lost 1 base and 5 bases, there was a span of 15 bases.

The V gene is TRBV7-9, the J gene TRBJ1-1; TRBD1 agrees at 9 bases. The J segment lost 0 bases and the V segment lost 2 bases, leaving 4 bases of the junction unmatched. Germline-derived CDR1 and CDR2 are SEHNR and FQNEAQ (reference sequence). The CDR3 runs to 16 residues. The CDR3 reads CASSLPTGGLNTEAFF. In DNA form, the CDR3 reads TGTGCCAGCAGCTTACCGACAGGGGGATTGAACACTGAAGCTTTCTTT.

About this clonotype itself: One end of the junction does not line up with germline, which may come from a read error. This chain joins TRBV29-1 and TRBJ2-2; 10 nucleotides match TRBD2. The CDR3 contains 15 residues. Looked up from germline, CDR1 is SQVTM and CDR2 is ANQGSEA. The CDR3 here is CSVPLAGAITEELFF. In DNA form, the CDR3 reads TGCAGCGTCCCCCTAGCGGGAGCAATCACCGAGGAGCTGTTTTTT.